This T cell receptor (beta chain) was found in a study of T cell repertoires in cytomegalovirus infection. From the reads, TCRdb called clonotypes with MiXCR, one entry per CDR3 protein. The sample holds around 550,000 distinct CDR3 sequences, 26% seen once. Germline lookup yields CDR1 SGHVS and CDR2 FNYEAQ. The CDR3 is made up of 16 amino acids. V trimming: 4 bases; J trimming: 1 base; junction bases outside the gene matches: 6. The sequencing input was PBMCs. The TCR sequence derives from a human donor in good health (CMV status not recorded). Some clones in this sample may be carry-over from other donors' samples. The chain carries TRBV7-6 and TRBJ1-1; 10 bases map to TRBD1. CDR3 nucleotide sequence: TGTGCCAGCAGCTCGGTCGGGACAGGGGAGAACACTGAAGCTTTCTTT. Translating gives CASSSVGTGENTEAFF.